Each of the 27 T cell receptor beta chains below was sequenced from the same sample in a study of spatial heterogeneity in lung cancer. A single record per CDR3 protein comes from TCRdb applying MiXCR to the 5' RACE reads. Of 50,000 to 75,000 distinct CDR3 sequences in the sample, around 6% were seen once. Time point described: sample taken at primary tumor resection. The source was PBMCs, collected at surgery. The origin of the receptors is a female donor with early-stage non-small cell lung cancer.

This clonotype has more than one count but fewer than ten. The J gene is TRBJ1-5, the V gene TRBV12-3 or TRBV12-4; TRBD1 aligns across 7 bases. CDR3 length: 14 residues. V trimming: 1 base; J trimming: 5 bases; junction bases outside the gene matches: 2. CDR3 in amino acids: CASSLDRGYQPQHF. For the CDR3, the DNA is TGTGCCAGCAGTTTAGACAGGGGATATCAGCCCCAGCATTTT.

Here the CDR3 reads CASSPYSPPAMNTEAFF. CDR3 sequence (DNA): TGTGCCAGCAGTCCATACTCCCCCCCCGCTATGAACACTGAAGCTTTCTTT. The V call is TRBV28, the J call TRBJ1-1, with unresolved D. Deletions cut 5 bases from V and 0 bases from J, with 19 bases between. The CDR3 loop spans 17 amino acids. Germline CDR1 is MDHEN and CDR2 is SYDVKM.

This clonotype was recorded at least ten times. The chain employs TRBV5-1 and TRBJ2-1, with D perhaps matching TRBD1 (6 bases). The CDR3 consists of 14 residues. Between the trimmed V and J ends, which lost 4 bases and 4 bases, there was a span of 12 bases. Germline V gives CDR1 SGHRS, CDR2 YFSETQ. The CDR3 bases are TGCGCCAGCAGCGAACAGGGTGTTTACAATGAGCAGTTCTTC. Protein product: CASSEQGVYNEQFF.

This clonotype was recorded once. The V gene is TRBV19, the J gene TRBJ1-1; D is undetermined. The CDR3 has 15 residues. The germline V and J ends were trimmed by 2 bases and 2 bases, with 12 bases remaining between them. CDR1 is LNHDA, CDR2 SQIVND, per germline (reference sequence). The CDR3 sequence: CASSIHGERNTEAFF. The CDR3 nucleotides read TGTGCCAGTAGTATACATGGAGAGAGAAACACTGAAGCTTTCTTT.

This clonotype was counted at least ten times. The chain employs TRBV28 and TRBJ2-3; 7 bases fit TRBD2. V shed 5 bases, J shed 1 base, and the junction held 9 bases outside the gene matches. Germline loops: CDR1 MDHEN, CDR2 SYDVKM. The CDR3 is 16 amino acids. The CDR3 sequence is CASSTPGTTGTDTQYF. Here the CDR3 DNA reads TGTGCCAGCAGTACTCCCGGGACTACAGGCACAGATACGCAGTATTTT.

Ten or more counts support this clonotype. This CDR3 reads CASSQDEGSGNTIYF. Written as DNA, the CDR3 is TGCGCCAGCAGCCAAGATGAGGGGTCTGGAAACACCATATATTTT. J is TRBJ1-3 and V is TRBV4-1, with D perhaps matching TRBD1 (5 bases). This CDR3 is 15 amino acids long. V lost 0 bases and J 1 base, leaving 7 bases between the germline ends. The V gene's germline CDR1 is MGHRA and CDR2 YSYEKL.

The rearrangement joins TRBV18 to TRBJ1-1; no clear D gene. Germline V gene lookup returns CDR1 KGHSH and CDR2 LQKENI. The CDR3 is made up of 15 amino acids. V was trimmed by 3 bases and J by 2 bases, leaving 13 bases between them. The CDR3 bases are TGTGCCAGCTCACCTCCGGGCGCATCTAACACTGAAGCTTTCTTT. Its protein is CASSPPGASNTEAFF.

CDR3 in amino acids: CATSTGTGSMNTEAFF. CDR3 DNA sequence: TGTGCCACCAGCACCGGGACAGGGTCCATGAACACTGAAGCTTTCTTT. The chain links TRBV15 to TRBJ1-1; 9 bases are a match to TRBD1. The CDR3 has 16 amino acids. V was clipped by 4 bases and J by 0 bases; unmatched bases: 6. Germline V gene data show CDR1 as LNHNV and CDR2 as YYDKDF (reference sequence).

Only a few counts were recorded for this clonotype. The gene calls are TRBV7-2 and TRBJ2-7, with 14 bases that match TRBD2. The CDR3 sequence is 15 residues long. Unmatched junction bases numbered 4, after V lost 5 bases and J lost 4 bases. Germline loops: CDR1 SGHTA, CDR2 FQGNSA. This CDR3 is CASSLRLAGGYEQYF. The CDR3 DNA is TGTGCCAGCAGCCTCCGACTAGCGGGAGGGTACGAGCAGTACTTC.

This clonotype was detected only a few times. The chain couples TRBV7-3 to TRBJ2-1; 7 bases line up with TRBD1. The trim removed 5 bases at V and 5 bases at J, leaving 9 bases unmatched. The CDR3 consists of 15 residues. Looked up from germline, CDR1 is SGHTA and CDR2 is FQGTGA. CDR3 amino acids: CASSLQGPTNNEQFF. CDR3 bases: TGTGCCAGCAGCCTACAGGGGCCTACCAACAATGAGCAGTTCTTC. Complete variable domain (other parts from reference TRBV7-3 and TRBJ2-1): GAGVSQTPSNKVTEKGKYVELRCDPISGHTALYWYRQSLGQGPEFLIYFQGTGAADDSGLPNDRFFAVRPEGSVSTLKIQRTERGDSAVYLCASSLQGPTNNEQFFGPGTRLTVL.

This clonotype appeared many times. The chain recombines TRBV10-3 with TRBJ1-5; maybe TRBD1 (6 bases). Trimming stripped 6 bases from V and 1 base from J, with 10 bases between. Germline V lookup: CDR1 ENHRY, CDR2 SYGVKD. The CDR3 covers 14 residues. The DNA of the CDR3 is TGTGCCATCAGCCGGGACACGAGCAATCAGCCCCAGCATTTT. Amino acid sequence: CAISRDTSNQPQHF.

A few counts support this clonotype. Here the CDR3 reads CASKEAGQHPEQFF. CDR3 DNA: TGTGCCAGTAAAGAAGCGGGCCAACATCCTGAGCAGTTCTTC. The rearrangement joins TRBV19 to TRBJ2-1, with D possibly TRBD2 on 6 matching bases. Germline V lookup: CDR1 LNHDA, CDR2 SQIVND (reference sequence). Trimming stripped 7 bases from V and 9 bases from J, with 19 bases between. The CDR3 loop spans 14 amino acids.

Of note for this clonotype: Just one base apart from a much larger clone, this may be a read error. The chain links TRBV20-1 to TRBJ1-5; 9 positions match TRBD1. The CDR3 totals 13 residues. CDR1 DFQATT and CDR2 SNEGSKA come from the germline V gene (reference sequence). Here the CDR3 DNA reads TGCAGTGCGGAGGGACAGGGAAATCGGCCCCAGCATTTT. Protein: CSAEGQGNRPQHF.

This clonotype was observed many times. The V and J genes are TRBV20-1 and TRBJ2-3, with TRBD2 as a possible D gene (5 bases). V was pared by 7 bases and J by 0 bases, with 14 bases between. CDR1 is DFQATT and CDR2 is SNEGSKA in the germline V gene (reference sequence). The CDR3 runs 14 residues. The CDR3 region is CSGRGGLSTDTQYF. The CDR3, as DNA: TGCAGTGGCCGCGGAGGCCTTAGCACAGATACGCAGTATTTT.

The rearrangement links TRBV20-1 to TRBJ2-5, with D uncertain. Trimming left V 0 bases short and J 5 bases short, with 7 bases between. Germline CDR1 and CDR2: DFQATT and SNEGSKA (reference sequence). CDR3 size: 12 residues. CDR3 DNA sequence: TGCAGTGCTAGAGACCTCCGGGAGACCCAGTACTTC. This encodes CSARDLRETQYF.

This clonotype was recorded many times. J is TRBJ1-1 and V is TRBV28, with D maybe TRBD1 (6 bases). This CDR3 is 16 amino acids long. Per the germline V gene, CDR1 is MDHEN and CDR2 is SYDVKM. V was cut by 2 bases and J by 7 bases, with 20 bases left in between. CDR3 nucleotides: TGTGCCAGCAGTTTACCCCTCCGGCAGGGGAGGGGTGAAGCTTTCTTT. This sequence encodes CASSLPLRQGRGEAFF. Looking up the rest from reference TRBV28 and TRBJ1-1 gives the full variable domain: DVKVTQSSRYLVKRTGEKVFLECVQDMDHENMFWYRQDPGLGLRLIYFSYDVKMKEKGDIPEGYSVSREKKERFSLILESASTNQTSMYLCASSLPLRQGRGEAFFGQGTRLTVV.

This clonotype has at least ten counts. The rearrangement joins TRBV5-1 to TRBJ2-5, with unresolved D. Trimming pared 0 bases from V and 2 bases from J, leaving 11 bases between. This CDR3 contains 15 residues. The V gene's germline CDR1 is SGHRS and CDR2 YFSETQ. Here the CDR3 reads CASSLVMDAQETQYF. Written as DNA, the CDR3 is TGCGCCAGCAGCTTGGTTATGGACGCTCAAGAGACCCAGTACTTC.

The chain uses TRBV21-1 and TRBJ1-5; the table's D call TRBD1 went unverified against the DNA. TRBV21-1 is a pseudogene. The CDR3 is 18 amino acids. CDR3 region: CASSIRGEGPGRDQPQHF. In DNA form, the CDR3 reads TGTGCCAGCAGCATAAGGGGAGAGGGCCCGGGACGTGATCAGCCCCAGCATTTT.

This clonotype has a handful of counts. The rearrangement uses TRBV9 and TRBJ2-4, with D possibly TRBD1 on 6 matching bases. Germline lookup yields CDR1 SGDLS and CDR2 YYNGEE. CDR3 length: 13 residues. Trimming stripped 3 bases from V and 6 bases from J, with 10 bases between. The CDR3 sequence: CASSETDRNIQYF. The CDR3 DNA sequence: TGTGCCAGCAGCGAAACGGACAGAAACATTCAGTACTTC.

The chain is built from TRBV5-1 and TRBJ1-2, with 8 bases identical to TRBD1. Germline V gives CDR1 SGHRS, CDR2 YFSETQ. The ends lost 4 bases at V and 7 bases at J; junction bases unmatched: 9. The CDR3 loop spans 14 amino acids. The CDR3 DNA reads as TGCGCCAGCAGCCCTACAGGGGGGAATACTGGCTACACCTTC. This sequence encodes CASSPTGGNTGYTF.

This clonotype was counted a few times. The gene calls are TRBV7-9 and TRBJ1-2; possibly TRBD1 for D (6 bases). The V and J ends lost 1 base and 2 bases respectively, with 14 bases between them. This CDR3 spans 16 amino acids. Per the germline V gene, CDR1 is SEHNR and CDR2 is FQNEAQ (reference sequence). The CDR3 region is CASSLDQNRANYGYTF. In DNA form, the CDR3 reads TGTGCCAGCAGCTTAGACCAGAACAGGGCCAACTATGGCTACACCTTC.

This clonotype was observed a few times. V usage is TRBV5-4 and J usage is TRBJ1-6; 9 bases map to TRBD1. The germline CDR1 and CDR2 sequences are SGHNT and YYREEE (reference sequence). Trimming removed 4 bases from V and 9 bases from J; junction bases left unmatched: 5. The CDR3 spans 14 residues. CDR3 amino acids: CASSVGQGGSPLHF. The CDR3 DNA reads as TGTGCCAGCAGCGTGGGACAGGGAGGTTCACCCCTCCACTTT.

This clonotype was detected many times. This rearrangement joins TRBV7-2 to TRBJ1-3; no reliable D call. Germline CDR1 and CDR2: SGHTA and FQGNSA. This CDR3 spans 15 amino acids. V lost 1 base and J lost 0, with 7 bases in between. In DNA form, the CDR3 reads TGTGCCAGCAGCTTAGTGCCAGACTCTGGAAACACCATATATTTT. Translated, it gives CASSLVPDSGNTIYF.

At least ten counts were recorded for this clonotype. CDR3 loop: CATSDLYGGFGYF. In DNA, the CDR3 is TGTGCCACCAGTGATTTGTACGGGGGCTTCGGATATTTT. The chain has TRBV24-1 and TRBJ2-3; TRBD1 or TRBD2 may be the D gene (6 bases each). Germline assignment: CDR1 KGHDR and CDR2 SFDVKD. V lost 0 bases and J lost 15, with 15 bases in between. The CDR3 is made up of 13 amino acids.

Comment on this clonotype: It may be a read error: a sequence one base away is much more abundant. The rearrangement joins TRBV29-1 to TRBJ2-3, with a weak D call TRBD1 (5 bases). The germline V gene encodes CDR1 SQVTM and CDR2 ANQGSEA. The V and J ends lost 7 bases and 6 bases respectively, with 11 bases between them. CDR3 length equals 11 residues. CDR3: CSASRADTQYF. The CDR3 nucleotides read TGCAGCGCCAGCAGGGCGGATACGCAGTATTTT.

The sample holds many counts of this clonotype. V usage is TRBV29-1 and J usage is TRBJ2-7; 8 positions match TRBD1. The CDR3 length is 13 residues. Trimming cost V 3 bases and J 1 base; bases outside gene matches: 2. Germline CDR1 is SQVTM and CDR2 is ANQGSEA. The CDR3 nucleotides are TGCAGCGTTGAGGACAGGGTGTCCTACGAGCAGTACTTC. Amino acids: CSVEDRVSYEQYF.

This clonotype was found a few times. The V and J genes are TRBV20-1 and TRBJ2-5; 11 nucleotides line up with TRBD2. Per the germline V gene, CDR1 is DFQATT and CDR2 is SNEGSKA (reference sequence). V shed 2 bases and J 0 bases; nucleotides not matched to a gene: 14. The CDR3 sequence is 19 residues long. The CDR3 spells CSARRQGISSGRYQETQYF. The CDR3 DNA is TGCAGTGCTAGACGGCAGGGAATTTCTAGCGGGAGGTACCAAGAGACCCAGTACTTC.